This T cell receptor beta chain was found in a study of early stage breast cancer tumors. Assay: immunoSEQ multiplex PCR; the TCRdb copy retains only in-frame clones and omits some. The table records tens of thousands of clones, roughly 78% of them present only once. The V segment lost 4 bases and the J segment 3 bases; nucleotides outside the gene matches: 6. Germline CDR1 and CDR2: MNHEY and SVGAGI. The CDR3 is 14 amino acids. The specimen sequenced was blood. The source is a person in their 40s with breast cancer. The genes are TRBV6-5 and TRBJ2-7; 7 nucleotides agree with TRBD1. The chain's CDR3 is CASSLGQTDYEQYF. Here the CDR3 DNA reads TGTGCCAGCAGTTTGGGACAGACCGACTACGAGCAGTACTTC.